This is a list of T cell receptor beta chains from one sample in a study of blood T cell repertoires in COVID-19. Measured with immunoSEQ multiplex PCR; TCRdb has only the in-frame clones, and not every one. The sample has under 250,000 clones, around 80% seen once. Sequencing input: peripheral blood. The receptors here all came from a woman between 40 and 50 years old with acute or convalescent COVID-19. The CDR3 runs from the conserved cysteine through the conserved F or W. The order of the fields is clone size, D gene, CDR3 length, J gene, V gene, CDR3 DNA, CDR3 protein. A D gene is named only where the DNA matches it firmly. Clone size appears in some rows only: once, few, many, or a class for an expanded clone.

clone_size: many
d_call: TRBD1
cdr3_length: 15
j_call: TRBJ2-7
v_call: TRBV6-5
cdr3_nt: TGTGCCAGCAGTACCGGGACAGGGGGTGGTTACGAGCAGTACTTC
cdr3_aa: CASSTGTGGGYEQYF

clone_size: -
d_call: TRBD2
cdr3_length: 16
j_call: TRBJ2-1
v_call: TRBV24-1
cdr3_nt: TGTGCCACCAGTGTCCCGACTAGCGGGAAGTACAATGAGCAGTTCTTC
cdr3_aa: CATSVPTSGKYNEQFF

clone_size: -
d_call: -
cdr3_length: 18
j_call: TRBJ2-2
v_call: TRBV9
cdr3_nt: TGTGCCAGCAGCGTAGAAGGCAGGACAGCCCCGAACACCGGGGAGCTGTTTTTT
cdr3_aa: CASSVEGRTAPNTGELFF

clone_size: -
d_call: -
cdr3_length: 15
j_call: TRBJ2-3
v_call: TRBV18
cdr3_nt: TGTGCCAGCTCACCGGGACTTCTTAGCCCAGATACGCAGTATTTT
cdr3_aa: CASSPGLLSPDTQYF

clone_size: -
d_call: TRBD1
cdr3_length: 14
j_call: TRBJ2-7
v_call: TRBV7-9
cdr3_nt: TGTGCCAGCAGCCCTAGGACAGGTCACTACGAGCAGTACTTC
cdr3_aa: CASSPRTGHYEQYF

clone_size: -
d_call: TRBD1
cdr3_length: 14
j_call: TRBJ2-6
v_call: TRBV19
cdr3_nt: TGTGCCAGTAGTATCCGGACAGGTCCGAACGTCCTGACTTTC
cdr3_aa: CASSIRTGPNVLTF

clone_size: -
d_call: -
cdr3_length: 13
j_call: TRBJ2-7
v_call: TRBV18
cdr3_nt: TGTGCCAGCTCAGCCAGGGGAACCTACGAGCAGTACTTC
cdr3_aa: CASSARGTYEQYF

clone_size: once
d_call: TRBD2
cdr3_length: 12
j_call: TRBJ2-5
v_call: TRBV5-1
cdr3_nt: TGCGCCAGCAGGCGGGGGGGTGAGACCCAGTACTTC
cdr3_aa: CASRRGGETQYF

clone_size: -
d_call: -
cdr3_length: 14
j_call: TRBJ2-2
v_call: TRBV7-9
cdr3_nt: TGTGCCAGCAGCTTTTCGGTCGGCGGCGGGGAGCTGTTTTTT
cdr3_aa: CASSFSVGGGELFF

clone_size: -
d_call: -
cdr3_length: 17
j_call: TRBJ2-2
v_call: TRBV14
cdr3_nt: TGTGCCAGCACCGCAGGGAGAGGGGGTTTGAGAACCGGGGAGCTGTTTTTT
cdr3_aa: CASTAGRGGLRTGELFF

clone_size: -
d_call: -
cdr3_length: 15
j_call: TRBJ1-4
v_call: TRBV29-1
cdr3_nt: TGCAGCGTCGTCGACACGGAAGCAACTAATGAAAAACTGTTTTTT
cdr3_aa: CSVVDTEATNEKLFF

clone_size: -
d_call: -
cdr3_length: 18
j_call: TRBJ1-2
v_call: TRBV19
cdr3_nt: TGTGCCAGTAGTATAAAGGGGGACCCCAAGGGAGCTAACTATGGCTACACCTTC
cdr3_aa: CASSIKGDPKGANYGYTF